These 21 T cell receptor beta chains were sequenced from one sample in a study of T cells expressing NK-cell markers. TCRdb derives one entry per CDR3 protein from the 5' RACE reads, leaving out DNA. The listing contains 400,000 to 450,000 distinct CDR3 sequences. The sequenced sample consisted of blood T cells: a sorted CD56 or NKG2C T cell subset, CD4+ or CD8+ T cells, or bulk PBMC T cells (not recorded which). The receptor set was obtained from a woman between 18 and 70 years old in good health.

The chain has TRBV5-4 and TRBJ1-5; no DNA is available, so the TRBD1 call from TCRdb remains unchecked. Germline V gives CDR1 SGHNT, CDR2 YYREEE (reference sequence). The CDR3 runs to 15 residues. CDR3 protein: CASSWGGASNQPQHF.

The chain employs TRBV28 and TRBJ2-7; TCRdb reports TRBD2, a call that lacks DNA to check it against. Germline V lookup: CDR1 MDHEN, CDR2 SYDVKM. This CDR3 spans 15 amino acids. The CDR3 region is CASSSPAGSSYEQYF.

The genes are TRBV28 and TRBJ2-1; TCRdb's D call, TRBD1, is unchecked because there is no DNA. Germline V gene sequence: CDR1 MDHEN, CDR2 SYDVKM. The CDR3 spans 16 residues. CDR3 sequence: CASRPRTGPDHNEQFF. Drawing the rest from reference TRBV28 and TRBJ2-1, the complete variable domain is DVKVTQSSRYLVKRTGEKVFLECVQDMDHENMFWYRQDPGLGLRLIYFSYDVKMKEKGDIPEGYSVSREKKERFSLILESASTNQTSMYLCASRPRTGPDHNEQFFGPGTRLTVL.

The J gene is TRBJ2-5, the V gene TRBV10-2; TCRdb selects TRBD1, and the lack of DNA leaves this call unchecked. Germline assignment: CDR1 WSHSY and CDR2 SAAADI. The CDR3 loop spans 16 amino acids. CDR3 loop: CASSSIGVWGQETQYF.

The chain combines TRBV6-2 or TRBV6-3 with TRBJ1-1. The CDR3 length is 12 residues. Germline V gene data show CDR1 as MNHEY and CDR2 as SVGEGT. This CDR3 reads CASSYPYTEAFF.

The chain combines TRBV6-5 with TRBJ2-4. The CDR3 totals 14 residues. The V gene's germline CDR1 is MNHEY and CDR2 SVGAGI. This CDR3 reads CASSYSQAKNIQYF.

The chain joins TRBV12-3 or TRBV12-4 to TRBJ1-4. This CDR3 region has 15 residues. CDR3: CASSLGSGTNEKLFF.

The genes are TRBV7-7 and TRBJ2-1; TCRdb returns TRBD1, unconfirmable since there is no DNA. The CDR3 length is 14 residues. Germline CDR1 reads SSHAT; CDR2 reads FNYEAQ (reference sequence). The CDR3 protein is CASSSGQGNNEQFF.

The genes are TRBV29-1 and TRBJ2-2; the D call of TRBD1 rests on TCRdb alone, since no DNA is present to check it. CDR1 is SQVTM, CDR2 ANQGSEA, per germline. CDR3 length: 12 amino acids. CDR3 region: CSVVPGAGELFF.

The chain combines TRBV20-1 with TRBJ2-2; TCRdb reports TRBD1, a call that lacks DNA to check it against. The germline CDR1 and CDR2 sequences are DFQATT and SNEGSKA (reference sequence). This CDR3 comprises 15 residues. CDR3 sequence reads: CSALQGAQNTGELFF.

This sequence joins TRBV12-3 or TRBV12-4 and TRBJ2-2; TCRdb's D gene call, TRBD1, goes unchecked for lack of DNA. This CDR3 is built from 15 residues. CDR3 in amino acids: CASRDRGRVLGELFF.

CDR3 residues: CAWSVITGNTEAFF. The genes are TRBV30 and TRBJ1-1; TCRdb's D call, TRBD1, is unchecked because there is no DNA. CDR1 and CDR2 (germline): GTSNPN, SVGIG (reference sequence). The CDR3 has 14 amino acids.

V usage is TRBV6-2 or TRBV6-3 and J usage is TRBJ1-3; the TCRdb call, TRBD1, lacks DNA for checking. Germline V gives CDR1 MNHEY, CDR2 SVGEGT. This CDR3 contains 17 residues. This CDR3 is CASSPLGHPFSGNTIYF.

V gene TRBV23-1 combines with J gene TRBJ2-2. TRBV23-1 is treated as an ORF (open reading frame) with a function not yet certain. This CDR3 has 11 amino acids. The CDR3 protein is CASRTGGELFF.

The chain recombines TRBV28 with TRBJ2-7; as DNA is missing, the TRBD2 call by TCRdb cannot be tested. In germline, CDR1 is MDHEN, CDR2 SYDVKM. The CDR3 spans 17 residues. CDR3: CASSPELAGGPSYEQYF.

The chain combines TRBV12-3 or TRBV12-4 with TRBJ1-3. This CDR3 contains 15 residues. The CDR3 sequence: CASSLMATVGYTIYF.

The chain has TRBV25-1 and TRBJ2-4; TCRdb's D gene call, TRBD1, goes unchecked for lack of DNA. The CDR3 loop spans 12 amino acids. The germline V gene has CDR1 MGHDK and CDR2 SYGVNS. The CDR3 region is CASRRGQGIQYF.

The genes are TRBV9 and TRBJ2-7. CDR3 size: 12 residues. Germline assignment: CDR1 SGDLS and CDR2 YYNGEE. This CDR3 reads CASSVSGYEQYF.

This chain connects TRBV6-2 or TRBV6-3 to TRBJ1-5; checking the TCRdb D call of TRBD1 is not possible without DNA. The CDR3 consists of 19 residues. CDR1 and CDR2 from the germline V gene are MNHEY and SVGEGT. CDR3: CASSRTGGANQLGYQPQHF.

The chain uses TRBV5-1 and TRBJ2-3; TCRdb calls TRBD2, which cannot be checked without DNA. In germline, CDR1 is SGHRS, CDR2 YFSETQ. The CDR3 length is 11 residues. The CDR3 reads CASSFEGTQYF.

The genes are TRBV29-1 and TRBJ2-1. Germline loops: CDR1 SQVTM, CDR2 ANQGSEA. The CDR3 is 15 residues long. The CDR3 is CSVEDLRWSYNEQFF.